One and the same sample provided the 11 T cell receptor beta chains below, sequenced in a study of blood T cell repertoires in COVID-19. Libraries were prepared by immunoSEQ multiplex PCR; TCRdb keeps only in-frame clonotypes and omits some of them. The table records more than 250,000 clones, around 90% of them present only once. The sequenced sample consisted of peripheral blood. Receptors originate from a man over 45 with active or convalescent COVID-19.

The sample holds one count of this clone. The CDR3 reads CASSLLAGGPDTQYF. The CDR3 nucleotides read TGTGCCAGCAGCCTTCTAGCGGGAGGGCCGGATACGCAGTATTTT. The J gene is TRBJ2-3, the V gene TRBV6-4; 12 bases map to TRBD2. The CDR3 covers 15 residues. Germline lookup yields CDR1 MRHNA and CDR2 SNTAGT. Losses at the gene ends were 6 bases for V and 6 bases for J; bases not matched to a gene: 7.

This chain joins TRBV28 and TRBJ2-1, with D unresolved. The CDR3 totals 12 residues. Germline V gene lookup returns CDR1 MDHEN and CDR2 SYDVKM. V lost 4 bases, J lost 6 bases, and 7 bases lay in between. CDR3 sequence: CASSYVSNEQFF. The CDR3 nucleotides are TGTGCCAGCAGTTATGTCAGCAATGAGCAGTTCTTC.

The chain employs TRBV9 and TRBJ2-3; D possibly corresponds to TRBD1 (5 bases). V was clipped by 0 bases and J by 1 base, with 12 bases between them. In germline, CDR1 is SGDLS, CDR2 YYNGEE. This CDR3 is 16 amino acids long. This CDR3 reads CASSVEGSSGTDTQYF. The CDR3, as DNA: TGTGCCAGCAGCGTAGAGGGGTCCTCCGGCACAGATACGCAGTATTTT.

The rearrangement links TRBV4-2 to TRBJ2-7; 8 bases map to TRBD1. V trimming: 1 base; J trimming: 1 base; junction bases outside the gene matches: 3. This CDR3 spans 15 amino acids. Germline V gene data show CDR1 as LGHNA and CDR2 as YNFKEQ. CDR3 nucleotide sequence: TGTGCCAGCAGCCAAGCGGGACAGGAGTCCTACGAGCAGTACTTC. Amino acids: CASSQAGQESYEQYF.

This sequence joins TRBV9 and TRBJ2-1, with 10 bases identical to TRBD1. This CDR3 is 15 amino acids long. Germline CDR1 SGDLS, CDR2 YYNGEE. V lost 5 bases and J lost 6; bases outside the gene matches: 8. The CDR3 nucleotides are TGTGCCAGCAGTGCCCCGGGACAGGGGCGCAATGAGCAGTTCTTC. Protein: CASSAPGQGRNEQFF.

For this clone: Other DNA sequences from this sample encode an identical CDR3 as well. The chain joins TRBV28 to TRBJ1-1; no clear D gene. Per germline, CDR1 MDHEN and CDR2 SYDVKM. V lost 3 bases to trimming and J lost 4 bases, with 9 bases between them. The CDR3 is 13 amino acids. The CDR3 DNA is TGTGCCAGCAGTTTGCGGGGTGGCACTGAAGCTTTCTTT. It specifies CASSLRGGTEAFF.

This sequence joins TRBV28 and TRBJ1-6; D perhaps matches TRBD1 (5 bases). The CDR3 length is 17 residues. CDR1 and CDR2 (germline): MDHEN, SYDVKM. Deletions cut 3 bases from V and 2 bases from J, with 14 bases between. As DNA, the CDR3 is TGTGCCAGCAGTTTGGCCCACGGAGGGGCCTATAATTCACCCCTCCACTTT. It codes for CASSLAHGGAYNSPLHF.

The rearrangement joins TRBV27 to TRBJ1-1; 9 bases are a match to TRBD1. CDR1 and CDR2 from the germline V gene are MNHEY and SMNVEV (reference sequence). V dropped 5 bases and J dropped 4; count of bases not matched to a gene: 8. This CDR3 has 15 residues. CDR3 in DNA: TGTGCCAGCAGTCCTACAGGGGGCAGAGGCACTGAAGCTTTCTTT. This sequence encodes CASSPTGGRGTEAFF.

The chain links TRBV5-1 to TRBJ2-7, with TRBD1 matching over 11 bases. Germline V gene lookup returns CDR1 SGHRS and CDR2 YFSETQ. V was clipped by 4 bases and J by 7 bases; unmatched bases: 7. This CDR3 has 14 residues. The DNA for the CDR3 is TGCGCCAGCAGCCCTGGACAGGGGGCGGAAGAGCAGTACTTC. Protein: CASSPGQGAEEQYF.

The chain has TRBV19 and TRBJ1-5; D call uncertain. Trimming shortened V by 1 base and J by 11 bases, and 12 bases separated the two germline ends. The germline CDR1 and CDR2 sequences are LNHDA and SQIVND (reference sequence). The CDR3 loop spans 13 amino acids. The CDR3 coding sequence is TGTGCCAGTAGTATAGGGCGGCTCGATACCCAGCATTTT. Its protein is CASSIGRLDTQHF.

The chain carries TRBV29-1 and TRBJ2-5, with TRBD1 matching 11 bases. With 6 bases clipped from V and 4 bases from J, the junction kept 4 bases outside the gene matches. There are 13 residues in the CDR3. Germline V lookup: CDR1 SQVTM, CDR2 ANQGSEA. As DNA, the CDR3 is TGCAGCGTGGGACAGGGGGGGAGAGAGACCCAGTACTTC. Its protein is CSVGQGGRETQYF. Full variable domain (missing parts from reference TRBV29-1 and TRBJ2-5): SAVISQKPSRDICQRGTSLTIQCQVDSQVTMMFWYRQQPGQSLTLIATANQGSEATYESGFVIDKFPISRPNLTFSTLTVSNMSPEDSSIYLCSVGQGGRETQYFGPGTRLLVL.